Below, 6 T cell receptor beta chains from the same sample are listed, as sequenced in a study of kidney transplant recipient with SARS-CoV-2 infection. TCRdb recomputed calls from the reads with MiXCR, one row per CDR3 protein. The sample lists 200,000 to 250,000 distinct CDR3 sequences; more than 25% were seen once. The material was a blood sample, obtained at baseline and between days 110 and 120 from a kidney transplant recipient. The receptor set was obtained from a male patient between 25 and 40 years old who had COVID-19 and was a kidney transplant recipient. A subset of T cells may come from the graft donor.

This clonotype was observed at least ten times. The chain recombines TRBV24-1 with TRBJ2-3; D is ambiguous. CDR1 is KGHDR and CDR2 is SFDVKD in the germline V gene. With 4 bases removed from V and 6 bases from J, the gap between germline ends came to 10 bases. The CDR3 has 13 amino acids. The CDR3 loop reads CATSDLVGDTQYF. Written as DNA, the CDR3 is TGTGCCACCAGTGACCTCGTTGGGGATACGCAGTATTTT.

This clonotype occurred many times. V gene TRBV7-9 combines with J gene TRBJ1-5; no clear D gene. V lost 3 bases, J lost 1 base, and 13 bases lay in between. Germline values: CDR1 SEHNR, CDR2 FQNEAQ (reference sequence). The CDR3 is 16 amino acids. This CDR3 is CASSFVDKMSNQPQHF. CDR3 sequence (DNA): TGTGCCAGCAGCTTCGTAGACAAAATGAGCAATCAGCCCCAGCATTTT. Together with reference TRBV7-9 and TRBJ1-5, the CDR3 gives the full variable domain: DTGVSQNPRHKITKRGQNVTFRCDPISEHNRLYWYRQTLGQGPEFLTYFQNEAQLEKSRLLSDRFSAERPKGSFSTLEIQRTEQGDSAMYLCASSFVDKMSNQPQHFGDGTRLSIL.

This clonotype turned up a few times. V gene TRBV7-1 combines with J gene TRBJ1-2; D unresolved. TRBV7-1 is placed among ORFs of uncertain function. CDR3 size: 17 residues. V was cut by 5 bases and J by 4 bases, with 23 bases left in between. DNA for the CDR3: TGTGCCAGCAGCACGTGTACTCACGAGGGAAAGATCTATGGCTACACCTTC. This sequence encodes CASSTCTHEGKIYGYTF.

Comments on this clonotype: A much larger clone is a single base away; this may be a read error. The CDR3 sequence: CASSPTSDHNEQFF. The CDR3 nucleotides are TGTGCCAGCAGCCCCACGAGCGATCACAATGAGCAGTTCTTC. The rearrangement uses TRBV27 and TRBJ2-1; D is unresolved. V lost 6 bases, J lost 5 bases, and 14 bases lay in between. Germline loops: CDR1 MNHEY, CDR2 SMNVEV (reference sequence). The CDR3 covers 14 residues.

Turning to this clonotype: This sequence is one base from a far larger clone and is likely a read error. V is TRBV3-2 and J is TRBJ2-3. The J call may be incorrect, as the DNA end agrees better with TRBJ2-7. TRBV3-2 is noted as a pseudogene. There are 11 residues in the CDR3. As DNA, the CDR3 is TGTGCCAGCAGTAGATCCTACGGGCAGTACTTC. Amino acids: CASSRSYGQYF.

Many counts were recorded for this clonotype. The V gene is TRBV9, the J gene TRBJ1-2; D is unclear. This CDR3 comprises 16 residues. Germline lookup yields CDR1 SGDLS and CDR2 YYNGEE. The germline V and J ends were trimmed by 7 bases and 4 bases, with 23 bases remaining between them. The CDR3 DNA reads TGTGCCAGCGTGAGCAAGTACTCAAGAAAGACCTATGGCTACACCTTC. Protein: CASVSKYSRKTYGYTF.